The entry below describes one TCR beta chain. What it binds is not known. The sample is drawn from a study of shared clonotypes between healthy human individuals. Study findings and constraints: The authors sampled blood alone, and tissue repertoires likely differ. Despite large depth, sorted-subset datasets appeared incompletely sequenced.

Genomic DNA of each subset was evenly split across several immunoSEQ plates. Using immunoSEQ multiplex PCR, the repertoire was profiled, and TCRdb retains in-frame clones only, with some absent. The top ten hold 0.045% to 0.07% of the sample, which has some 650,000 clones, 97% seen once. The CDR3 extends over 17 amino acids. The germline V gene encodes CDR1 LGHNA and CDR2 YNFKEQ. Trimming took 0 bases from V and 10 from J, leaving 22 bases between them. This sequence was found in a woman aged 25-40 years in good health. The sequenced material came from naive CD4+ T cells sorted from blood. Subset meaning: CD45RA+ positively selected. This sequence joins TRBV4-2 and TRBJ2-1, with D perhaps TRBD2 (9 bases). CDR3 protein: CASSQDQGAGGPGEQFF. In DNA, the CDR3 is TGTGCCAGCAGCCAAGATCAGGGGGCGGGAGGGCCAGGAGAGCAGTTCTTC.